A single sample gave rise to the 32 T cell receptor beta chains below, sequenced in a study of blood T cell repertoires in COVID-19. The assay was immunoSEQ multiplex PCR, and TCRdb's table has in-frame clones only and misses some. Seen here are 200,000 to 250,000 clones, roughly 84% observed once, and the top ten hold 5.5% to 7.5%. The sequenced sample was PBMCs or T cells enriched from blood (not recorded which). These TCRs come from a woman aged 40 to 50 who had recovered from COVID-19.

The V gene is TRBV4-1, the J gene TRBJ2-3, with 8 nucleotides matching TRBD2. The junction had 14 bases not matched to a gene; V was cut back by 1 base and J by 2 bases. This CDR3 is 19 amino acids long. From germline, CDR1 is MGHRA and CDR2 YSYEKL. The CDR3 DNA follows: TGCGCCAGCAGCCAAGCCCCCCCCGGACTAGCCGGTTCCACAGATACGCAGTATTTT. This translates into CASSQAPPGLAGSTDTQYF.

This clone was recorded a few times. The rearrangement links TRBV6-6 to TRBJ1-1; D is perhaps TRBD1 (6 bases). The germline V gene has CDR1 MNHNY and CDR2 SVGAGI (reference sequence). The CDR3 extends over 14 amino acids. The V end was cut by 6 bases, the J end by 1 base, with 12 bases between. CDR3 DNA: TGTGCCAGCAGAAAAAGACAGGAGAACACTGAAGCTTTCTTT. Residues: CASRKRQENTEAFF.

The chain carries TRBV4-2 and TRBJ2-5; TRBD2 agrees at 8 bases. This CDR3 spans 18 amino acids. Germline assignment: CDR1 LGHNA and CDR2 YNFKEQ. V gave up 0 bases and J gave up 1 base; unmatched junction bases: 10. The CDR3 nucleotides read TGTGCCAGCAGCCAAGATGAGGATCTAGCGGGTTTCCAAGAGACCCAGTACTTC. Translated: CASSQDEDLAGFQETQYF.

CDR3 residues: CASSQGIRGYGYTF. Written as DNA, the CDR3 is TGTGCCAGCAGCCAAGGTATTCGCGGCTATGGCTACACCTTC. This chain joins TRBV3-1 (or the pseudogene TRBV3-2) and TRBJ1-2; D is ambiguous. Trimming took off 1 base at V and 4 bases at J, with 10 bases between the two ends. Germline CDR1 LGHDT, CDR2 YNNKEL (reference sequence). CDR3 length: 14 residues.

Comments on this clone: Other DNA sequences of this sample code for an identical CDR3. The chain employs TRBV18 and TRBJ2-5; TRBD1 matches 9 bases. In germline, CDR1 is KGHSH, CDR2 LQKENI. With 6 bases clipped from V and 4 bases from J, the junction kept 3 bases outside the gene matches. This CDR3 contains 13 residues. The CDR3 sequence is CASSLGQGETQYF. CDR3 sequence (DNA): TGTGCCAGCTCCCTGGGACAGGGAGAGACCCAGTACTTC.

This clone showed up just a few times. The rearrangement joins TRBV5-1 to TRBJ2-2, with 8 bases identical to TRBD2. V trimming: 4 bases; J trimming: 9 bases; junction bases outside the gene matches: 8. Germline CDR1 SGHRS, CDR2 YFSETQ. The CDR3 is 14 residues long. In nucleotides, the CDR3 is TGCGCCAGCAGCACCGGGAGGGCGGACAGGGAGCTGTTTTTT. Translated, it gives CASSTGRADRELFF.

This clone was counted between two and nine times. The V gene is TRBV2, the J gene TRBJ1-1; D not certain. This CDR3 is built from 14 residues. V was clipped by 3 bases and J by 1 base, with 9 bases between them. The germline V gene has CDR1 SNHLY and CDR2 FYNNEI. The CDR3 nucleotides are TGTGCCAGCAGTGACGACTTGGGGAACACTGAAGCTTTCTTT. It specifies CASSDDLGNTEAFF.

J is TRBJ1-5 and V is TRBV3-1 (or the pseudogene TRBV3-2); 7 nucleotides align to TRBD1. After removal of 4 bases from V and 3 bases from J, the junction contained 3 bases not matched to a gene. The V gene's germline CDR1 is LGHDT and CDR2 YNNKEL (reference sequence). The CDR3 has 14 amino acids. CDR3: CASSPGTDNQPQHF. The CDR3 nucleotides are TGTGCCAGCAGCCCCGGGACAGACAATCAGCCCCAGCATTTT.

The chain uses TRBV10-3 and TRBJ2-3; the match to TRBD2 covers 7 bases. The CDR3 covers 14 residues. V lost 7 bases to trimming and J lost 4 bases; unmatched junction nucleotides: 8. Germline V gene lookup returns CDR1 ENHRY and CDR2 SYGVKD. DNA of the CDR3: TGTGCCATCAAGGTGGGCGGGAGTGCAGATACGCAGTATTTT. Its translation is CAIKVGGSADTQYF.

As DNA, the CDR3 is TGTGTCAGAAGCTTAGGTTCCAGAAATCAGCCCCAGCATTTT. Translation: CVRSLGSRNQPQHF. This sequence joins TRBV7-5 and TRBJ1-5; TRBD1 reflects the table's D call only, with no check against the DNA. TRBV7-5 is classified as a pseudogene. The CDR3 is 14 amino acids.

This sequence joins TRBV7-8 and TRBJ2-7, with 7 bases identical to TRBD1. CDR3 length equals 14 residues. Germline V CDR1 and CDR2: SGHVS, FQNEAQ. Losses at the gene ends were 0 bases for V and 3 bases for J; bases not matched to a gene: 2. This CDR3 reads CASSLATGLYEQYF. The DNA of the CDR3 is TGTGCCAGCAGCTTAGCGACAGGGCTCTACGAGCAGTACTTC.

The chain links TRBV11-2 to TRBJ2-1, with D perhaps matching TRBD1 (5 bases). Germline CDR1 SGHAT, CDR2 FQNNGV. This CDR3 has 12 residues. The V and J ends lost 8 bases and 6 bases respectively, with 11 bases between them. CDR3 nucleotides: TGTGCCAGCGCGTCGACAGTCAATGAGCAGTTCTTC. This codes for CASASTVNEQFF.

This chain connects TRBV11-3 to TRBJ2-1; D remains ambiguous. This CDR3 region has 11 residues. Looked up from germline, CDR1 is SGHNT and CDR2 is YENEEA. The germline V and J ends were trimmed by 2 bases and 8 bases, with 4 bases remaining between them. CDR3 loop: CASSLSYEQFF. The CDR3 DNA follows: TGTGCCAGCAGCTTATCTTATGAGCAGTTCTTC.

V and J are TRBV9 and TRBJ2-3; 7 nucleotides match TRBD1. V was clipped by 0 bases and J by 8 bases; unmatched bases: 9. This CDR3 has 15 amino acids. CDR1 SGDLS and CDR2 YYNGEE come from the germline V gene. The CDR3 region is CASSVEGGKGATQYF. CDR3 DNA sequence: TGTGCCAGCAGCGTAGAAGGTGGGAAGGGGGCTACGCAGTATTTT.

The chain couples TRBV7-2 to TRBJ2-3, with 13 bases fitting TRBD2. Germline values: CDR1 SGHTA, CDR2 FQGNSA. The CDR3 is 16 residues long. Losses at the gene ends were 3 bases for V and 4 bases for J; bases not matched to a gene: 4. CDR3 bases: TGTGCCAGCAGCTTGGGACTAGCGGGATTTTCAGATACGCAGTATTTT. It yields the protein CASSLGLAGFSDTQYF.

The V gene is TRBV28, the J gene TRBJ1-1, with unresolved D. This CDR3 is built from 13 residues. V shed 3 bases and J shed 11 bases, with 16 bases lying between them. CDR1 is MDHEN and CDR2 is SYDVKM in the germline V gene. In DNA form, the CDR3 reads TGTGCCAGCAGTTTGAACAACCCCCATAGCGCTTTCTTT. Translated: CASSLNNPHSAFF.

As to this clone: This same CDR3 is encoded by further DNA sequences in the sample. This chain uses TRBV7-9 with TRBJ2-3; D unresolved. Trimming took 1 base from V and 1 from J, leaving 9 bases between them. The CDR3 runs 15 residues. Germline V gives CDR1 SEHNR, CDR2 FQNEAQ (reference sequence). The CDR3 sequence is CASSLGSGGTDTQYF. For the CDR3, the DNA is TGTGCCAGCAGCTTAGGGAGTGGAGGCACAGATACGCAGTATTTT.

This clone appeared once. The CDR3 DNA reads TGTGCCAGCCAAAAACAGGTTAACACTGAAGCTTTCTTT. It codes for CASQKQVNTEAFF. This chain connects TRBV19 to TRBJ1-1, with D possibly TRBD1 on 5 matching bases. Per the germline V gene, CDR1 is LNHDA and CDR2 is SQIVND (reference sequence). Trimming removed 9 bases from V and 2 bases from J, with 13 bases in between. The CDR3 is made up of 13 amino acids. The full variable domain, its missing parts supplied by reference TRBV19 and TRBJ1-1, is DGGITQSPKYLFRKEGQNVTLSCEQNLNHDAMYWYRQDPGQGLRLIYYSQIVNDFQKGDIAEGYSVSREKKESFPLTVTSAQKNPTAFYLCASQKQVNTEAFFGQGTRLTVV.

This chain connects TRBV6-2 or TRBV6-3 to TRBJ2-7; no clear D gene. The CDR3 sequence is 11 residues long. V lost 2 bases, J lost 4 bases, and 3 bases lay in between. Germline V gene sequence: CDR1 MNHEY, CDR2 SVGEGT. CDR3 DNA: TGTGCCAGCAGTTACGCGTACGAGCAGTACTTC. The encoded protein is CASSYAYEQYF.

The CDR3 DNA follows: TGCAGCGTCGGGGGAAGCAATCAGCCCCAGCATTTT. Translation: CSVGGSNQPQHF. The V and J genes are TRBV29-1 and TRBJ1-5, with a possible D match to TRBD1 (5 bases). Trimming took 6 bases from V and 1 from J, leaving 7 bases between them. Germline values: CDR1 SQVTM, CDR2 ANQGSEA. The CDR3 length is 12 residues.

The chain joins TRBV29-1 to TRBJ1-1; D might be TRBD1 (5 bases). Germline V gene sequence: CDR1 SQVTM, CDR2 ANQGSEA. With 7 bases removed from V and 0 bases from J, the gap between germline ends came to 12 bases. The CDR3 is 13 amino acids. CDR3 region: CSARQMMNTEAFF. As DNA, the CDR3 is TGCAGCGCCCGACAGATGATGAACACTGAAGCTTTCTTT.

The CDR3 region is CASSLTRIAEQYV. DNA for the CDR3: TGTGCCAGCAGCCTAACTAGAATAGCAGAGCAGTACGTC. The rearrangement uses TRBV11-2 and TRBJ2-7; possibly TRBD2 for D (5 bases). The germline gives CDR1 SGHAT, CDR2 FQNNGV. The ends were cut back, 5 bases at V and 7 bases at J, with 15 bases in the middle. The CDR3 loop spans 13 amino acids.

This chain uses TRBV5-1 with TRBJ2-2, with TRBD2 matching over 13 bases. J gave up 1 base and V 5 bases, and 5 bases lay outside the gene matches. The CDR3 spans 17 residues. In germline, CDR1 is SGHRS, CDR2 YFSETQ. CDR3 sequence: CASRWTSGSGNTGELFF. Written as DNA, the CDR3 is TGCGCCAGCAGGTGGACTAGCGGGAGCGGGAACACCGGGGAGCTGTTTTTT.

The chain links TRBV7-3 to TRBJ2-1; TRBD1 aligns across 7 bases. Germline V gene lookup returns CDR1 SGHTA and CDR2 FQGTGA. The ends lost 5 bases at V and 8 bases at J; junction bases unmatched: 15. The CDR3 is 16 residues long. The CDR3 DNA follows: TGTGCCAGCAGCCCAGGGGGTCCTCGTGAGGGTGATGAGCAGTTCTTC. Protein sequence: CASSPGGPREGDEQFF.

The V call is TRBV28, the J call TRBJ1-3; D is undetermined. The CDR3 is 16 residues long. Trimming took 5 bases from V and 7 from J, leaving 21 bases between them. Germline V gene data show CDR1 as MDHEN and CDR2 as SYDVKM. CDR3 nucleotide sequence: TGTGCCAGCAGTACACCTTGGGAGGGAATGGAGAACACCATATATTTT. As protein: CASSTPWEGMENTIYF.

In DNA, the CDR3 is TGTGCCAGCAGACTCGCAGGTCCGGGACAGGGTTACGAGCAGTACTTC. Translating it yields CASRLAGPGQGYEQYF. This sequence joins TRBV28 and TRBJ2-7; TRBD1 matches at 9 bases. The trim removed 6 bases at V and 4 bases at J, leaving 13 bases unmatched. CDR1 MDHEN and CDR2 SYDVKM come from the germline V gene. CDR3 length: 16 amino acids.

This chain uses TRBV27 with TRBJ1-1, with TRBD1 matching 7 bases. V lost 3 bases to trimming and J lost 4 bases; unmatched junction nucleotides: 11. CDR3 size: 16 residues. Germline V CDR1 and CDR2: MNHEY, SMNVEV (reference sequence). CDR3 nucleotide sequence: TGTGCCAGCAGTTTCGTCCAGGGGGTCCGACCCACTGAAGCTTTCTTT. This sequence encodes CASSFVQGVRPTEAFF.

The chain has TRBV14 and TRBJ1-1; no reliable D call. Germline V lookup: CDR1 SGHDN, CDR2 FVKESK. Deletions cut 1 base from V and 0 bases from J, with 9 bases between. The CDR3 consists of 15 residues. For the CDR3, the DNA is TGTGCCAGCAGCCAAGTGGGCAGCCTGAACACTGAAGCTTTCTTT. Its translation: CASSQVGSLNTEAFF.

V usage is TRBV29-1 and J usage is TRBJ2-5, with 7 bases identical to TRBD1. Germline V gene lookup returns CDR1 SQVTM and CDR2 ANQGSEA. Trimming at V came to 4 bases and at J to 7 bases, leaving 6 bases not matched to a gene. The length of the CDR3 is 12 residues. The CDR3 bases are TGCAGCGTTGGGGCAGGGGGATGGACCCAGTACTTC. Translation: CSVGAGGWTQYF.

The rearrangement uses TRBV28 and TRBJ2-2; D is unresolved. This CDR3 region has 13 residues. V lost 8 bases and J 1 base, leaving 8 bases between the germline ends. In germline, CDR1 is MDHEN, CDR2 SYDVKM. The CDR3 DNA sequence: TGTGCCAGCCGATCAGTGAACACCGGGGAGCTGTTTTTT. Translating it yields CASRSVNTGELFF.

The chain carries TRBV6-1 and TRBJ2-5, with TRBD2 matching over 8 bases. The junction had 13 bases not matched to a gene; V was cut back by 2 bases and J by 5 bases. The CDR3 covers 17 residues. CDR1 is MNHNS, CDR2 SASEGT, per germline. For the CDR3, the DNA is TGTGCCAGCAGTGAACAAAGGACTAGCTGGAGTCGTGAGACCCAGTACTTC. It translates to CASSEQRTSWSRETQYF.

V gene TRBV2 combines with J gene TRBJ2-1; a weak D match, TRBD2 (5 bases). Germline assignment: CDR1 SNHLY and CDR2 FYNNEI. V lost 4 bases and J lost 4, with 14 bases in between. CDR3 length: 15 amino acids. The CDR3 loop is CASSAYGINYNEQFF. The CDR3 DNA sequence: TGTGCCAGCAGTGCATACGGGATTAATTACAATGAGCAGTTCTTC.